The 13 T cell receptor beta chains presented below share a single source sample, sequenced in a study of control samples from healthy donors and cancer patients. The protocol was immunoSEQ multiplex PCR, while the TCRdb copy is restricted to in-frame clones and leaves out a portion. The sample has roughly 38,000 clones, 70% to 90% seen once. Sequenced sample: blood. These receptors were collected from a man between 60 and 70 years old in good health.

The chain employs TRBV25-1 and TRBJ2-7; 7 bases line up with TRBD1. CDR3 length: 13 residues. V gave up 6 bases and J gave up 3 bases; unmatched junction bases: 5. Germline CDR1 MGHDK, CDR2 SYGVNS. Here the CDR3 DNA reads TGTGCCAGCAGGGGGACAGTTCTCTACGAGCAGTACTTC. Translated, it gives CASRGTVLYEQYF.

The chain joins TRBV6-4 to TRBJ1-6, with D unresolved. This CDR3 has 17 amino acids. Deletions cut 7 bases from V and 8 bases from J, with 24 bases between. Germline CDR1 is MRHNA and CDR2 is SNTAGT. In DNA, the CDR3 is TGTGCCAGCAAAGTATCTGGTACGGCCCTTGGCGATTCACCCCTCCACTTT. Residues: CASKVSGTALGDSPLHF.

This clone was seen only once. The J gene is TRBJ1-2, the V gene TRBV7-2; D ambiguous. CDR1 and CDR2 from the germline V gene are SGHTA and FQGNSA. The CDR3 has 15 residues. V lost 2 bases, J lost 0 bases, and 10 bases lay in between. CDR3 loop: CASSLNKVANYGYTF. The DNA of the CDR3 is TGTGCCAGCAGCTTAAATAAGGTTGCTAACTATGGCTACACCTTC.

The CDR3 here is CASSVAVGNSPLHF. The CDR3 DNA sequence: TGTGCCAGCAGCGTAGCTGTCGGGAATTCACCCCTCCACTTT. The V and J genes are TRBV9 and TRBJ1-6; D remains unclear. Trimming took 0 bases from V and 7 from J, leaving 8 bases between them. Germline CDR1 reads SGDLS; CDR2 reads YYNGEE. This CDR3 region has 14 residues.

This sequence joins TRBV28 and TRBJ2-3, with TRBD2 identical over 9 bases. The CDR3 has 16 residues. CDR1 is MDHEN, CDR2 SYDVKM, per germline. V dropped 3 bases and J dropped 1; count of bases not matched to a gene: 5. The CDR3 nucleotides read TGTGCCAGCAGTTTTAAACTAGCGGGTGGCACAGATACGCAGTATTTT. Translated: CASSFKLAGGTDTQYF.

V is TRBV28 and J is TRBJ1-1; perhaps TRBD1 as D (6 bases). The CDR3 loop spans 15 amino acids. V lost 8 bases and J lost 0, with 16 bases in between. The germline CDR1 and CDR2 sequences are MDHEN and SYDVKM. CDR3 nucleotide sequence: TGTGCCAGCTCTACCAGGGGACCCATGAACACTGAAGCTTTCTTT. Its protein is CASSTRGPMNTEAFF.

DNA for the CDR3: TGTGCCAGCAGCTTGGGGGGGCGGGTACAAGAGACCCAGTACTTC. Translating it yields CASSLGGRVQETQYF. The V and J genes are TRBV5-4 and TRBJ2-5; a possible D gene is TRBD1 (6 bases). Trimming stripped 0 bases from V and 2 bases from J, with 11 bases between. The length of the CDR3 is 15 residues. Germline-derived CDR1 and CDR2 are SGHNT and YYREEE (reference sequence). Variable domain in full (rest from reference TRBV5-4 and TRBJ2-5): ETGVTQSPTHLIKTRGQQVTLRCSSQSGHNTVSWYQQALGQGPQFIFQYYREEENGRGNFPPRFSGLQFPNYSSELNVNALELDDSALYLCASSLGGRVQETQYFGPGTRLLVL.

CDR3 residues: CASSPKGDTDTQYF. The CDR3 DNA follows: TGTGCCAGTAGTCCCAAGGGGGACACAGATACGCAGTATTTT. The genes are TRBV19 and TRBJ2-3, with D maybe TRBD1 (6 bases). The V end lost 5 bases, the J end lost 2 bases, and 11 bases lay between the germline ends. Germline CDR1 LNHDA, CDR2 SQIVND (reference sequence). This CDR3 comprises 14 residues.

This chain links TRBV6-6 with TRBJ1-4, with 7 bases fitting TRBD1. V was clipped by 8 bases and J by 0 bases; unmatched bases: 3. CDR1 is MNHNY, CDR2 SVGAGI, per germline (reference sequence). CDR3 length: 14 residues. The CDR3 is CASGDRATNEKLFF. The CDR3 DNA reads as TGTGCCAGCGGGGACAGAGCAACTAATGAAAAACTGTTTTTT.

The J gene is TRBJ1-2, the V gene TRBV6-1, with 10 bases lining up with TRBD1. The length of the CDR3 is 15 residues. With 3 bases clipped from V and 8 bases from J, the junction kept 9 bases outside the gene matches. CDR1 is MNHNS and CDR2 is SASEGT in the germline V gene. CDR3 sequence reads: CASSDRDRGSRGYTF. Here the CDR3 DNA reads TGTGCCAGCAGTGACCGGGACAGGGGAAGTCGCGGCTACACCTTC.

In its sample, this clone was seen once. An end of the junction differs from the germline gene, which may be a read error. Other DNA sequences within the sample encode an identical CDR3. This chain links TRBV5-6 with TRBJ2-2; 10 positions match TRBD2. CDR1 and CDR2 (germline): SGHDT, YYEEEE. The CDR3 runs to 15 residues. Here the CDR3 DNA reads TGCGCCAGCGGGGGGGACAGGAGGTGGTCCGGGGAGCTGTTTTTT. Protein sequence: CASGGDRRWSGELFF. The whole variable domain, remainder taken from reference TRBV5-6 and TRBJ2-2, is DAGVTQSPTHLIKTRGQQVTLRCSPKSGHDTVSWYQQALGQGPQFIFQYYEEEERQRGNFPDRFSGHQFPNYSSELNVNALLLGDSALYLCASGGDRRWSGELFFGEGSRLTVL.

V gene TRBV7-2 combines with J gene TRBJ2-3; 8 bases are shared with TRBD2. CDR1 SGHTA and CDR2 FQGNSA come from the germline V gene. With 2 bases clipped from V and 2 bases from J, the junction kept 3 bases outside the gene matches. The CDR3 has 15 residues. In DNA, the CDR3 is TGTGCCAGCAGCTTACGGGGGGGCTTCACAGATACGCAGTATTTT. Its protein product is CASSLRGGFTDTQYF.

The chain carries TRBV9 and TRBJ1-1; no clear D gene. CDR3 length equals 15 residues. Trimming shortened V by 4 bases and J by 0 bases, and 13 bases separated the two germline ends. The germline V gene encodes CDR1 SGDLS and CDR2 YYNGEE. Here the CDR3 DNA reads TGTGCCAGCAGCCTAGGGAATAGGGTGAACACTGAAGCTTTCTTT. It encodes CASSLGNRVNTEAFF.